A single sample is the source of the 17 T cell receptor beta chains below, sequenced in a study of shared clonotypes between healthy human individuals. The repertoire was sequenced with immunoSEQ multiplex PCR; TCRdb's copy has only in-frame clones and lacks some. The repertoire holds about 1.1 million clones, with 77% as singletons. Input material: memory CD4+ T cells from PBMCs. The subset here: CD45RA-negative fraction. These receptor sequences come from a young man in good health. Some clones in this sample may be carry-over from other donors' samples.

V usage is TRBV10-3 and J usage is TRBJ1-5, with 7 nucleotides matching TRBD1. Trimming removed 9 bases from V and 4 bases from J; junction bases left unmatched: 6. From germline, CDR1 is ENHRY and CDR2 SYGVKD. The CDR3 covers 13 residues. The CDR3 protein is CAIGDSLNQPQHF. The DNA for the CDR3 is TGTGCCATTGGGGACAGTTTGAATCAGCCCCAGCATTTT.

This chain connects TRBV30 to TRBJ1-6; D is uncertain. This CDR3 is 13 amino acids long. The germline V and J ends were trimmed by 2 bases and 7 bases, with 9 bases remaining between them. CDR1 is GTSNPN, CDR2 SVGIG, per germline (reference sequence). Here the CDR3 reads CAWSPLPNSPLHF. CDR3 nucleotide sequence: TGTGCCTGGAGTCCGTTACCGAATTCACCCCTCCACTTT.

Only a few counts were recorded for this clone. V and J are TRBV2 and TRBJ2-2; 12 bases fit TRBD2. From germline, CDR1 is SNHLY and CDR2 FYNNEI. The CDR3 contains 15 residues. The J segment lost 3 bases and the V segment lost 7 bases, leaving 3 bases of the junction unmatched. The CDR3 nucleotides read TGTGCCAGCAACCTAGCGGGAGGGGACACCGGGGAGCTGTTTTTT. This translates into CASNLAGGDTGELFF.

The J gene is TRBJ2-1, the V gene TRBV7-2; 7 bases match TRBD2. This CDR3 has 14 residues. Germline V gene sequence: CDR1 SGHTA, CDR2 FQGNSA. The V segment lost 8 bases and the J segment 2 bases; nucleotides outside the gene matches: 6. The CDR3 protein is CASDGGRPYNEQFF. CDR3 in DNA: TGTGCCAGCGACGGGGGGAGGCCCTACAATGAGCAGTTCTTC.

The chain has TRBV27 and TRBJ2-7, with 8 bases identical to TRBD2. CDR1 is MNHEY and CDR2 is SMNVEV in the germline V gene (reference sequence). The CDR3 is 15 amino acids. Germline trimming cut 10 bases from V and 2 bases from J; bases unmatched to any gene: 13. The CDR3 is CATWGIAGPTYEQYF. The DNA of the CDR3 is TGTGCCACTTGGGGGATAGCGGGGCCTACCTACGAGCAGTACTTC.

The chain joins TRBV30 to TRBJ1-3; D remains unclear. The CDR3 totals 14 residues. CDR1 and CDR2 from the germline V gene are GTSNPN and SVGIG (reference sequence). V dropped 2 bases and J dropped 2 bases, with 10 bases sitting between them. CDR3 coding DNA: TGTGCCTGGAGTAGTATTTACCCTGGAAACACCATATATTTT. It yields the protein CAWSSIYPGNTIYF.

Here the CDR3 DNA reads TGTGCCAGCAGCTCAACAGGGGGAGGAGGCGGCTACACCTTC. Residues: CASSSTGGGGGYTF. The J gene is TRBJ1-2, the V gene TRBV7-3; TRBD1 matches at 8 bases. CDR1 and CDR2 (germline): SGHTA, FQGTGA. This CDR3 region has 14 residues. V lost 4 bases and J lost 8; bases outside the gene matches: 9.

The table lists this clone with many counts. The chain has TRBV5-4 and TRBJ2-7, with a weak D call TRBD2 (5 bases). Trimming left V 4 bases short and J 9 bases short, with 17 bases between. The CDR3 has 13 residues. CDR1 and CDR2 (germline): SGHNT, YYREEE (reference sequence). CDR3 in amino acids: CASSNRAQLGQYF. The CDR3 DNA reads as TGTGCCAGCAGCAACCGGGCCCAACTAGGGCAGTACTTC.

Notes on this clone: This sample includes further DNA sequences coding for the same CDR3. This sequence joins TRBV7-2 and TRBJ1-5; perhaps TRBD1 as D (5 bases). V was shortened by 5 bases and J by 1 base, with 9 bases between the two germline ends. The germline V gene encodes CDR1 SGHTA and CDR2 FQGNSA. The CDR3 has 14 residues. This CDR3 reads CASSPQGSNQPQHF. CDR3 nucleotide sequence: TGTGCCAGCAGCCCCCAGGGCAGCAATCAGCCCCAGCATTTT.

This rearrangement joins TRBV2 to TRBJ1-1; 7 bases are shared with TRBD1. This CDR3 region has 12 residues. Germline assignment: CDR1 SNHLY and CDR2 FYNNEI. Unmatched junction bases numbered 6, after V lost 10 bases and J lost 4 bases. For the CDR3, the DNA is TGTGCCACGGGACAGTGGAGCACTGAAGCTTTCTTT. Its translation is CATGQWSTEAFF.

The chain couples TRBV5-6 to TRBJ2-5; TRBD2 is a possible D gene (7 bases). The CDR3 contains 15 residues. Trimming took off 4 bases at V and 4 bases at J, with 17 bases between the two ends. Germline V gene data show CDR1 as SGHDT and CDR2 as YYEEEE. CDR3 DNA sequence: TGTGCCAGCAGCGTAGGATTCGGGGGGCGAGAGACCCAGTACTTC. Residues: CASSVGFGGRETQYF.

The rearrangement uses TRBV6-5 and TRBJ2-1; weak D call: TRBD1 (5 bases). The germline V gene encodes CDR1 MNHEY and CDR2 SVGAGI. V lost 2 bases and J 2 bases, leaving 7 bases between the germline ends. This CDR3 spans 14 amino acids. The CDR3 bases are TGTGCCAGCAGTTACAGGGGAACCTACAATGAGCAGTTCTTC. It translates to CASSYRGTYNEQFF.

As for this clone: The sample has other DNA sequences that encode this CDR3 too. The chain has TRBV4-3 and TRBJ2-7; unclear D gene. Deletions cut 0 bases from V and 0 bases from J, with 6 bases between. The germline gives CDR1 LGHNA, CDR2 YSLEER. The CDR3 consists of 14 residues. CDR3 DNA sequence: TGCGCCAGCAGCCAAGACCGATTCTCCTACGAGCAGTACTTC. Amino acids: CASSQDRFSYEQYF.

The gene calls are TRBV29-1 and TRBJ1-2; weak D call: TRBD1 (5 bases). V lost 4 bases and J 7 bases, leaving 19 bases between the germline ends. This CDR3 has 14 residues. Germline CDR1 and CDR2: SQVTM and ANQGSEA. For the CDR3, the DNA is TGCAGCGTTGTACCGATCCGGGATGGGGGTGGCTACACCTTC. It is translated as CSVVPIRDGGGYTF.

The V call is TRBV11-2, the J call TRBJ1-1; D ambiguous. The CDR3 totals 13 residues. Germline values: CDR1 SGHAT, CDR2 FQNNGV. V lost 2 bases and J 3 bases, leaving 7 bases between the germline ends. Here the CDR3 reads CASSLLAYTEAFF. Written as DNA, the CDR3 is TGTGCCAGCAGCTTATTGGCGTACACTGAAGCTTTCTTT.

About this clone: The same CDR3 is also encoded by other DNA sequences in this sample. The rearrangement joins TRBV5-1 to TRBJ2-5; 12 nucleotides match TRBD2. Losses at the gene ends were 2 bases for V and 2 bases for J; bases not matched to a gene: 4. The germline V gene has CDR1 SGHRS and CDR2 YFSETQ. CDR3 length: 16 residues. The CDR3 DNA follows: TGCGCCAGCAGCTTACTAGCGGGAGGCCCTCAAGAGACCCAGTACTTC. This gives the protein CASSLLAGGPQETQYF.

The chain combines TRBV7-6 with TRBJ2-7, with TRBD1 identical over 7 bases. Looked up from germline, CDR1 is SGHVS and CDR2 is FNYEAQ. CDR3 length: 16 amino acids. The V gene end was trimmed by 3 bases and the J gene end by 0 bases; junction bases not matched to a gene: 8. CDR3 sequence: CASSLTGSGYSYEQYF. The CDR3 DNA sequence: TGTGCCAGCAGCTTGACAGGGAGCGGCTACTCCTACGAGCAGTACTTC. Drawing the rest from reference TRBV7-6 and TRBJ2-7, the complete variable domain is GAGVSQSPRYKVTKRGQDVALRCDPISGHVSLYWYRQALGQGPEFLTYFNYEAQQDKSGLPNDRFSAERPEGSISTLTIQRTEQRDSAMYRCASSLTGSGYSYEQYFGPGTRLTVT.